A selection of T cell receptor beta chains follows, all from one sample in a study of cytomegalovirus exposure and HLA in healthy donors. Produced via immunoSEQ multiplex PCR; TCRdb's table is partial and in-frame only. The repertoire has approximately 140,000 clones, about 70% of them found once; the top ten carry 3.5% to 5%. The sample comprised PBMCs. Receptor source: a man younger than 35 in good health and CMV-seronegative. CDR3s include the opening cysteine and the closing phenylalanine or tryptophan. The order of the fields is V gene, D gene, clone size, J gene, CDR3 protein, CDR3 DNA. D genes are given only for firm matches. Some rows mark clone size as missing; the rest say once, few, many or name a class of expanded clone.

V: TRBV7-2
D: -
size: -
J: TRBJ1-3
CDR3: CASSPIGVSGNTIYF
DNA: TGTGCCAGCAGCCCGATAGGAGTCTCTGGAAACACCATATATTTT

V: TRBV7-9
D: -
size: -
J: TRBJ1-2
CDR3: CASGLTSILDGYTF
DNA: TGTGCCAGCGGCCTTACATCGATTCTCGATGGCTACACCTTC

V: TRBV2
D: TRBD1
size: -
J: TRBJ2-2
CDR3: CASSAPGTGALANTGELFF
DNA: TGTGCCAGCAGCGCTCCGGGGACAGGGGCCCTCGCGAACACCGGGGAGCTGTTTTTT

V: TRBV9
D: -
size: -
J: TRBJ1-1
CDR3: CASSVGLGAGNTEAFF
DNA: TGTGCCAGCAGCGTAGGGTTAGGCGCAGGGAACACTGAAGCTTTCTTT

V: TRBV10-1
D: TRBD2
size: -
J: TRBJ2-1
CDR3: CASSELTSGNNEQFF
DNA: TGCGCCAGCAGTGAGCTTACTAGCGGCAACAATGAGCAGTTCTTC

V: TRBV19
D: TRBD1
size: -
J: TRBJ1-5
CDR3: CASSIAGTGLQPQHF
DNA: TGTGCCAGTAGTATAGCCGGGACAGGGCTTCAGCCCCAGCATTTT

V: TRBV19
D: TRBD2
size: -
J: TRBJ2-1
CDR3: CASSKRGLAGLSYNEQFF
DNA: TGTGCCAGTAGTAAAAGGGGACTAGCGGGACTCTCCTACAATGAGCAGTTCTTC

V: TRBV18
D: TRBD2
size: -
J: TRBJ2-3
CDR3: CASSPRRILAGIKGGTDTQYF
DNA: TGTGCCAGCTCACCACGTCGAATCCTAGCGGGAATCAAAGGTGGCACAGATACGCAGTATTTT

V: TRBV7-9
D: -
size: -
J: TRBJ2-7
CDR3: CASSLLVGAAYEQYF
DNA: TGTGCCAGCAGCTTACTCGTTGGGGCGGCCTACGAGCAGTACTTC

V: TRBV6-1
D: -
size: -
J: TRBJ2-1
CDR3: CASSEPGIDEQFF
DNA: TGTGCCAGCAGTGAACCAGGGATCGATGAGCAGTTCTTC

V: TRBV6-5
D: TRBD1
size: -
J: TRBJ2-7
CDR3: CASSTAGGDLYEQYF
DNA: TGTGCCAGCAGTACTGCAGGGGGCGACCTCTACGAGCAGTACTTC

V: TRBV7-8
D: -
size: -
J: TRBJ1-1
CDR3: CASSLGTRSNTEAFF
DNA: TGTGCCAGCAGCTTAGGAACCAGGTCGAACACTGAAGCTTTCTTT

V: TRBV30
D: TRBD2
size: -
J: TRBJ2-3
CDR3: CAWIPSGSTDTQYF
DNA: TGTGCCTGGATTCCTAGCGGGAGCACAGATACGCAGTATTTT

V: TRBV5-1
D: -
size: few
J: TRBJ1-4
CDR3: CASSPDTNGDEKLFF
DNA: TGCGCCAGCAGCCCTGACACGAATGGTGATGAAAAACTGTTTTTT

V: TRBV7-8
D: -
size: -
J: TRBJ2-3
CDR3: CASSLRVPTHSSTDTQYF
DNA: TGTGCCAGCAGCCTGAGGGTCCCAACGCACTCCAGCACAGATACGCAGTATTTT

V: TRBV2
D: TRBD2
size: -
J: TRBJ2-3
CDR3: CASSPISGGTDTQYF
DNA: TGTGCCAGCAGCCCCATAAGCGGGGGTACAGATACGCAGTATTTT

V: TRBV13
D: -
size: -
J: TRBJ1-1
CDR3: CASSLGTSGAFF
DNA: TGTGCCAGCAGCTTAGGGACTTCAGGGGCTTTCTTT

V: TRBV9
D: -
size: -
J: TRBJ1-1
CDR3: CASSGGFLGGTEAFF
DNA: TGTGCCAGCAGCGGAGGGTTTCTCGGCGGCACTGAAGCTTTCTTT

V: TRBV5-6
D: TRBD1
size: -
J: TRBJ1-2
CDR3: CASTLQGNYGYTF
DNA: TGTGCCAGCACCTTACAGGGGAACTATGGCTACACCTTC

V: TRBV19
D: TRBD2
size: few
J: TRBJ2-1
CDR3: CASRVGSGVSEQFF
DNA: TGTGCAAGTAGAGTGGGTAGCGGGGTGTCTGAGCAGTTCTTC

V: TRBV7-8
D: -
size: once
J: TRBJ2-3
CDR3: CASSLGIAVNTDTQYF
DNA: TGTGCCAGCAGCTTAGGTATAGCGGTAAACACAGATACGCAGTATTTT

V: TRBV19
D: -
size: -
J: TRBJ1-5
CDR3: CASSPGDMSHF
DNA: TGTGCCAGTAGTCCTGGGGACATGTCGCATTTT

V: TRBV27
D: -
size: few
J: TRBJ2-7
CDR3: CASSLSGYEQYF
DNA: TGTGCCAGCAGTTTATCCGGTTACGAGCAGTACTTC

V: TRBV7-9
D: TRBD1
size: -
J: TRBJ1-1
CDR3: CASSLGGRGATEAFF
DNA: TGTGCCAGCAGCTTAGGGGGCAGGGGGGCCACTGAAGCTTTCTTT

V: TRBV6-5
D: -
size: -
J: TRBJ2-1
CDR3: CASSYSTGEQFF
DNA: TGTGCCAGCAGTTACTCGACGGGGGAGCAGTTCTTC

V: TRBV4-2
D: TRBD1
size: -
J: TRBJ1-1
CDR3: CASSQDLRGQSTEAFF
DNA: TGTGCCAGCAGCCAAGATTTACGGGGACAGAGCACTGAAGCTTTCTTT

V: TRBV18
D: -
size: -
J: TRBJ1-1
CDR3: CASSPQLVGADTEAFF
DNA: TGTGCCAGCTCACCACAGTTGGTCGGAGCGGACACTGAAGCTTTCTTT

V: TRBV27
D: -
size: -
J: TRBJ2-6
CDR3: CASSLNTKSGANVLTF
DNA: TGTGCCAGCAGTTTAAACACCAAATCTGGGGCCAACGTCCTGACTTTC

V: TRBV21-1
D: -
size: -
J: TRBJ1-3
CDR3: CASSAAGLSSGNTIYF
DNA: TGTGCCAGCAGCGCCGCGGGCCTCAGCTCTGGAAACACCATATATTTT

V: TRBV2
D: -
size: -
J: TRBJ1-5
CDR3: CASSDQGNQPQHF
DNA: TGTGCCAGCAGTGACCAGGGGAATCAGCCCCAGCATTTT

V: TRBV9
D: -
size: -
J: TRBJ1-2
CDR3: CASSVAGTGLYGYTF
DNA: TGTGCCAGCAGCGTAGCTGGAACAGGGCTCTATGGCTACACCTTC

V: TRBV30
D: TRBD1
size: -
J: TRBJ1-3
CDR3: CAWVVGSGTGGLISGNTIYF
DNA: TGTGCCTGGGTGGTTGGCTCCGGGACAGGGGGTCTTATCTCTGGAAACACCATATATTTT

V: TRBV7-9
D: -
size: -
J: TRBJ1-1
CDR3: CASSHRRGSVNTEAFF
DNA: TGTGCCAGCAGCCACCGCAGGGGTTCGGTGAACACTGAAGCTTTCTTT

V: TRBV19
D: TRBD1
size: -
J: TRBJ2-5
CDR3: CASAGSGTVEETQYF
DNA: TGTGCCAGTGCAGGCTCCGGGACAGTCGAGGAGACCCAGTACTTC

V: TRBV28
D: TRBD1
size: -
J: TRBJ2-7
CDR3: CASSWGQGLYEQYF
DNA: TGTGCCAGCAGTTGGGGACAGGGTCTCTACGAGCAGTACTTC

V: TRBV5-1
D: -
size: few
J: TRBJ2-7
CDR3: CASSLVPGEGYEQYF
DNA: TGCGCCAGCAGCTTGGTTCCAGGGGAAGGGTACGAGCAGTACTTC

V: TRBV4-1
D: -
size: -
J: TRBJ2-7
CDR3: CTSSQGFRTESYEQYF
DNA: TGCACCAGCAGCCAAGGGTTTCGGACAGAGTCCTACGAGCAGTACTTC

V: TRBV6-5
D: -
size: -
J: TRBJ1-2
CDR3: CASSSPGRVFEGYTF
DNA: TGTGCCAGCAGCTCCCCGGGGAGGGTATTTGAAGGCTACACCTTC

V: TRBV9
D: TRBD1
size: -
J: TRBJ2-3
CDR3: CASSETPGQGGDTQYF
DNA: TGTGCCAGCAGCGAGACCCCGGGACAGGGGGGAGATACGCAGTATTTT

V: TRBV11-2
D: -
size: few
J: TRBJ1-1
CDR3: CASSLPGKNTEAFF
DNA: TGTGCCAGCAGCCTCCCAGGGAAGAACACTGAAGCTTTCTTT

V: TRBV6-4
D: TRBD2
size: few
J: TRBJ2-7
CDR3: CASSETSGSYEQYF
DNA: TGTGCCAGCAGTGAGACTAGCGGCTCCTACGAGCAGTACTTC

V: TRBV7-6
D: -
size: -
J: TRBJ1-3
CDR3: CASSRDLPGPGNTIYF
DNA: TGTGCCAGCAGTAGAGACCTCCCAGGGCCTGGAAACACCATATATTTT

V: TRBV7-9
D: -
size: -
J: TRBJ2-1
CDR3: CASSFERALGNEQFF
DNA: TGTGCCAGCAGTTTTGAGCGGGCGTTGGGGAATGAGCAGTTCTTC

V: TRBV18
D: -
size: once
J: TRBJ2-3
CDR3: CASSPAEPETDTQYF
DNA: TGTGCCAGCTCACCAGCGGAGCCTGAGACAGATACGCAGTATTTT

V: TRBV28
D: TRBD1
size: -
J: TRBJ2-7
CDR3: CASSSPGTGTYEQYF
DNA: TGTGCCAGCAGTTCCCCCGGGACAGGTACCTACGAGCAGTACTTC

V: TRBV9
D: TRBD2
size: -
J: TRBJ2-1
CDR3: CASSVLAGGTHEQFF
DNA: TGTGCCAGCAGCGTGTTAGCGGGGGGTACCCATGAGCAGTTCTTC

V: TRBV7-3
D: TRBD1
size: -
J: TRBJ1-6
CDR3: CASSSTGVSPLHF
DNA: TGTGCCAGCAGCTCGACAGGGGTTTCACCCCTCCACTTT

V: TRBV2
D: -
size: -
J: TRBJ1-6
CDR3: CASSDAGGEAYNSPLHF
DNA: TGTGCCAGCAGTGACGCGGGGGGTGAGGCCTATAATTCACCCCTCCACTTT

V: TRBV2
D: TRBD2
size: -
J: TRBJ2-1
CDR3: CASSEGGDYDNEQFF
DNA: TGTGCCAGCAGTGAAGGGGGGGACTATGACAATGAGCAGTTCTTC

V: TRBV28
D: TRBD1
size: -
J: TRBJ2-1
CDR3: CASSRTGTGPYNEQFF
DNA: TGTGCCAGCAGCCGTACCGGGACAGGACCCTACAATGAGCAGTTCTTC

V: TRBV18
D: TRBD1
size: -
J: TRBJ1-3
CDR3: CASSPQGAANTIYF
DNA: TGTGCCAGCTCACCACAGGGGGCGGCTAACACCATATATTTT

V: TRBV6-1
D: -
size: -
J: TRBJ1-3
CDR3: CASSPRGDSGNTIYF
DNA: TGTGCCAGCAGTCCCCGGGGGGACTCTGGAAACACCATATATTTT

V: TRBV6-7
D: -
size: -
J: TRBJ2-7
CDR3: CASSYLIGRPDYEQYF
DNA: TGTGCCAGCAGTTACTTGATTGGCAGGCCAGACTACGAGCAGTACTTC